The 15 T cell receptor beta chains below all came from one sample that was sequenced in a study of T cell responses to AZD1222 COVID-19 vaccine. Clones were sequenced by immunoSEQ multiplex PCR, and TCRdb holds only the in-frame ones, with some missing. The data contain approximately 120,000 clones, 85% of them singletons. The specimen comprised peripheral blood, sampled 28 days after the second AZD1222 dose. The origin of the receptors is an adult who received the AZD1222 COVID-19 vaccine.

The chain uses TRBV30 and TRBJ2-3; D may be TRBD2 (7 bases). CDR3 length: 16 amino acids. Trimming pared 0 bases from V and 4 bases from J, leaving 17 bases between. CDR1 is GTSNPN, CDR2 SVGIG, per germline (reference sequence). The CDR3 loop reads CAWSVVAGAFADTQYF. CDR3 coding DNA: TGTGCCTGGAGTGTTGTGGCGGGGGCATTCGCAGATACGCAGTATTTT.

The chain links TRBV12-3 or TRBV12-4 to TRBJ1-6; D unclear. V dropped 5 bases and J dropped 14 bases, with 13 bases sitting between them. The CDR3 totals 12 residues. The CDR3 sequence is CASSLAGSTLHF. CDR3 nucleotides: TGTGCCAGCAGTCTGGCCGGGTCCACCCTCCACTTT.

The chain carries TRBV29-1 and TRBJ1-5; D is possibly TRBD1 (5 bases). Trimming removed 4 bases from V and 5 bases from J, with 12 bases in between. CDR1 and CDR2 from the germline V gene are SQVTM and ANQGSEA. This CDR3 is 13 amino acids long. This CDR3 is CSVGRDVDQPQHF. The CDR3 bases are TGCAGCGTTGGCAGGGATGTTGATCAGCCCCAGCATTTT.

Concerning this clone itself: The sample holds other DNA sequences that translate to the same CDR3. The V gene is TRBV2, the J gene TRBJ2-3, with a weak D call TRBD1 (7 bases). The CDR3 runs to 15 residues. Per germline, CDR1 SNHLY and CDR2 FYNNEI. The V end was cut by 5 bases, the J end by 3 bases, with 15 bases between. DNA of the CDR3: TGTGCCAGCAGTCCCCGACAGGGAGGAACAGATACGCAGTATTTT. It codes for CASSPRQGGTDTQYF.

The V gene is TRBV24-1, the J gene TRBJ2-2; D is possibly TRBD2 (5 bases). CDR3 size: 12 residues. Trimming took off 9 bases at V and 3 bases at J, with 7 bases between the two ends. The germline V gene encodes CDR1 KGHDR and CDR2 SFDVKD. CDR3 residues: CATWGDTGELFF. The DNA for the CDR3 is TGTGCCACCTGGGGAGACACCGGGGAGCTGTTTTTT.

The V call is TRBV7-2, the J call TRBJ1-5, with 7 bases that match TRBD1. J was trimmed by 6 bases and V by 4 bases; bases with no gene match: 12. The CDR3 contains 16 residues. The germline V gene has CDR1 SGHTA and CDR2 FQGNSA. CDR3 amino acids: CASSSYRQGKGQPQHF. DNA for the CDR3: TGTGCCAGCAGCTCCTACAGACAGGGTAAGGGTCAGCCCCAGCATTTT.

This clone has a single count. The chain carries TRBV28 and TRBJ1-2; maybe TRBD1 (6 bases). V was trimmed by 6 bases and J by 4 bases, leaving 21 bases between them. Germline CDR1 and CDR2: MDHEN and SYDVKM. The CDR3 extends over 16 amino acids. The CDR3 spells CASSSHPSTGTYGYTF. The CDR3 nucleotides read TGTGCCAGCAGCTCCCACCCTTCGACAGGTACCTATGGCTACACCTTC.

The chain is built from TRBV27 and TRBJ1-1; D not resolved. Trimming cost V 2 bases and J 1 base, with 5 bases left between them. This CDR3 is 13 amino acids long. The germline V gene has CDR1 MNHEY and CDR2 SMNVEV (reference sequence). The DNA of the CDR3 is TGTGCCAGCAGTTTAACTCGGAACACTGAAGCTTTCTTT. Residues: CASSLTRNTEAFF.

This clone was counted a single time. The J gene is TRBJ1-4, the V gene TRBV6-5; TRBD1 matches 10 bases. The CDR3 sequence is 15 residues long. J gave up 7 bases and V 0 bases, and 2 bases lay outside the gene matches. CDR1 and CDR2 (germline): MNHEY, SVGAGI. CDR3 DNA sequence: TGTGCCAGCAGTTACTCCCGGGACAGGGGTGAAAAACTGTTTTTT. Its protein is CASSYSRDRGEKLFF.

This clone has only a few counts. The chain employs TRBV24-1 and TRBJ2-7; 11 nucleotides line up with TRBD1. Trimming cost V 3 bases and J 1 base; bases outside gene matches: 10. Germline V CDR1 and CDR2: KGHDR, SFDVKD. CDR3 length: 18 residues. The DNA for the CDR3 is TGTGCCACCAGTGATAGCCCCGGGACAGGGGGAAGATCCTACGAGCAGTACTTC. Protein product: CATSDSPGTGGRSYEQYF.

The rearrangement uses TRBV3-1 (or the pseudogene TRBV3-2) and TRBJ1-6; D is ambiguous. The CDR3 totals 12 residues. Trimming left V 6 bases short and J 12 bases short, with 12 bases between. In germline, CDR1 is LGHDT, CDR2 YNNKEL (reference sequence). The CDR3 reads CASSPSIEPLHF. The CDR3 DNA reads TGTGCCAGCAGTCCGAGTATCGAACCCCTCCACTTT.

The chain combines TRBV25-1 with TRBJ1-1, with D unclear. The length of the CDR3 is 14 residues. V lost 1 base, J lost 3 bases, and 9 bases lay in between. Germline CDR1 MGHDK, CDR2 SYGVNS. This CDR3 reads CASSESPTDTEAFF. The CDR3 region has the DNA TGTGCCAGCAGTGAATCTCCCACTGACACTGAAGCTTTCTTT. The variable domain in full, completed from reference TRBV25-1 and TRBJ1-1, reads EADIYQTPRYLVIGTGKKITLECSQTMGHDKMYWYQQDPGMELHLIHYSYGVNSTEKGDLSSESTVSRIRTEHFPLTLESARPSHTSQYLCASSESPTDTEAFFGQGTRLTVV.

The V and J genes are TRBV25-1 and TRBJ2-2; D is perhaps TRBD1 or TRBD2 (5 bases each). This CDR3 is 13 amino acids long. The germline CDR1 and CDR2 sequences are MGHDK and SYGVNS. The germline V and J ends were trimmed by 1 base and 5 bases, with 5 bases remaining between them. The CDR3 sequence: CASSEWGTGELFF. CDR3 bases: TGTGCCAGCAGTGAATGGGGGACCGGGGAGCTGTTTTTT.

The table lists this clone with a few counts. V usage is TRBV11-3 and J usage is TRBJ1-1; D remains ambiguous. Trimming pared 5 bases from V and 1 base from J, leaving 8 bases between. The CDR3 is 13 residues long. The V gene's germline CDR1 is SGHNT and CDR2 YENEEA. The CDR3 here is CASSPRGNTEAFF. The CDR3 DNA reads as TGTGCCAGCAGCCCCCGGGGGAACACTGAAGCTTTCTTT. Full variable domain (missing parts from reference TRBV11-3 and TRBJ1-1): EAGVVQSPRYKIIEKKQPVAFWCNPISGHNTLYWYLQNLGQGPELLIRYENEEAVDDSQLPKDRFSAERLKGVDSTLKIQPAELGDSAVYLCASSPRGNTEAFFGQGTRLTVV.

This clone turned up a few times. The chain recombines TRBV5-1 with TRBJ1-5; D unclear. CDR3 length: 15 amino acids. Trimming pared 5 bases from V and 4 bases from J, leaving 16 bases between. The germline V gene encodes CDR1 SGHRS and CDR2 YFSETQ. CDR3 nucleotide sequence: TGCGCCAGCAGGGAAGCACCCGGGCAAAATCAGCCCCAGCATTTT. This translates into CASREAPGQNQPQHF.